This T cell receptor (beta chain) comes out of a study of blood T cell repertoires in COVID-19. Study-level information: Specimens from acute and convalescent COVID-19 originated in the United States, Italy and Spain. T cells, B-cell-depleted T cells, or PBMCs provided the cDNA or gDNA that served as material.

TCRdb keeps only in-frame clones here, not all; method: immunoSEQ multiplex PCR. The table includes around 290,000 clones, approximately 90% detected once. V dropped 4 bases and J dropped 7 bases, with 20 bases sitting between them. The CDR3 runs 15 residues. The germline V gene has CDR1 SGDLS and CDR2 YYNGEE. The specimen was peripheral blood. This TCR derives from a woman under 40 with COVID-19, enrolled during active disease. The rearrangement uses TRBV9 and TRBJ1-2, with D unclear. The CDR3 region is CASSLERERNTGYTF. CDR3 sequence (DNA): TGTGCCAGCAGCCTAGAACGGGAACGGAATACTGGCTACACCTTC.